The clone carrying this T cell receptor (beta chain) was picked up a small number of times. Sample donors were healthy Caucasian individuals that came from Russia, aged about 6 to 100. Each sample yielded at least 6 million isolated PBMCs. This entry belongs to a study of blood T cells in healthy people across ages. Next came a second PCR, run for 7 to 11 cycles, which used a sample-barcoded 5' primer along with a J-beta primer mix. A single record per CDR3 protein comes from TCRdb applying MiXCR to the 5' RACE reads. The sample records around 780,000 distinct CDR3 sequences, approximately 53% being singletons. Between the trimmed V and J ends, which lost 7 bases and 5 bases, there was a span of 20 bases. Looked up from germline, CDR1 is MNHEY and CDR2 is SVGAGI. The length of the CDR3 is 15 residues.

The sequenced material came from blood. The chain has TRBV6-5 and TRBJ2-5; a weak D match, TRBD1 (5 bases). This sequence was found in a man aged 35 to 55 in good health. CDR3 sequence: CASTLTHLDKETQYF. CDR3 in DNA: TGTGCCAGCACTCTAACCCACTTGGACAAGGAGACCCAGTACTTC.